This entry describes one T cell receptor beta chain. Trimming shortened V by 6 bases and J by 8 bases, and 19 bases separated the two germline ends. The CDR3 sequence is 15 residues long. The germline CDR1 and CDR2 sequences are SGHVS and FNYEAQ. Produced via immunoSEQ multiplex PCR; TCRdb's table is partial and in-frame only. The table lists about 190,000 clones, 84% of them singletons. This sample is drawn from a study of blood T cell repertoires in COVID-19. Sequences were obtained from PBMCs or T cells enriched from blood (not recorded which). The chain joins TRBV7-6 to TRBJ1-4; TRBD1 is a possible D gene (5 bases). The receptor comes from a woman aged 30 to 39 who had been exposed to COVID-19. CDR3 DNA sequence: TGTGCCAGCAGTCAATCAGGGTCCCAAGGGGAAAAACTGTTTTTT. Its translation is CASSQSGSQGEKLFF.